The clone carrying this T cell receptor (beta chain) was recorded many times. This sample was taken from a study of neurological immune-mediated disorders. TCRdb reanalysed the 5' RACE reads using MiXCR and keeps one entry per CDR3 protein. The sample shows 35,000 or so distinct CDR3 sequences, roughly 3.2% of them seen only once. The germline V gene has CDR1 DFQATT and CDR2 SNEGSKA (reference sequence). Trimming pared 7 bases from V and 5 bases from J, leaving 10 bases between. The CDR3 length is 11 residues. The sample's time point: longitudinal time-point 1 (baseline). This clonotype originated in a woman aged 55-70 years with multiple sclerosis. Sequenced material: PBMCs. V is TRBV20-1 and J is TRBJ2-3; D may be TRBD2 (5 bases). CDR3 in DNA: TGCAGTGAACTGGCGGGAGATACGCAGTATTTT. Protein product: CSELAGDTQYF.